The clone carrying this TCR beta chain was found a few times. CDR3 length: 21 amino acids. Unmatched junction bases numbered 15, after V lost 2 bases and J lost 0 bases. Germline lookup yields CDR1 SNHLY and CDR2 FYNNEI. Authors' analysis steps: Amplifying reference gene primers gave estimates of nucleated cell counts. Sequencing was performed with immunoSEQ multiplex PCR; in TCRdb, only in-frame clones are kept and a portion is missing. That table gives V, J and clone size, and the DNA gave D and trimming. The data contain under 65,000 clones, roughly 90% of them seen just once; the ten biggest clones take up about 15%. The data are from a study of blood T cell repertoires in COVID-19. The wider study: Sample material is recorded as cDNA or gDNA derived from T cells, B-cell-depleted T cells, or PBMCs.

The gene calls are TRBV2 and TRBJ1-6, with TRBD1 matching over 8 bases. Sequenced input: peripheral blood. The TCR sequence derives from a man aged 80 or over with acute or convalescent COVID-19. CDR3 residues: CASSEYHRPGGKSSYNSPLHF. CDR3 sequence (DNA): TGTGCCAGCAGTGAATATCACCGGCCAGGGGGCAAGAGCTCCTATAATTCACCCCTCCACTTT.